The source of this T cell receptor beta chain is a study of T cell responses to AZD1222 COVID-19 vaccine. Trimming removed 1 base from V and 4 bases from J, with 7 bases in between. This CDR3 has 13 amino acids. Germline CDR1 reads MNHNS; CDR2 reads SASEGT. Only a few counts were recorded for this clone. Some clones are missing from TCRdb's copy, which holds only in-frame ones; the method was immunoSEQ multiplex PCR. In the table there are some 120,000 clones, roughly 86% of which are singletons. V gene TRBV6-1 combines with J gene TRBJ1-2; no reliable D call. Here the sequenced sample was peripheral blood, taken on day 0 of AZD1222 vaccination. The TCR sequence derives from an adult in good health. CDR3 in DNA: TGTGCCAGCAGTGAAGTTGGGTCCTATGGCTACACCTTC. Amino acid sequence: CASSEVGSYGYTF.